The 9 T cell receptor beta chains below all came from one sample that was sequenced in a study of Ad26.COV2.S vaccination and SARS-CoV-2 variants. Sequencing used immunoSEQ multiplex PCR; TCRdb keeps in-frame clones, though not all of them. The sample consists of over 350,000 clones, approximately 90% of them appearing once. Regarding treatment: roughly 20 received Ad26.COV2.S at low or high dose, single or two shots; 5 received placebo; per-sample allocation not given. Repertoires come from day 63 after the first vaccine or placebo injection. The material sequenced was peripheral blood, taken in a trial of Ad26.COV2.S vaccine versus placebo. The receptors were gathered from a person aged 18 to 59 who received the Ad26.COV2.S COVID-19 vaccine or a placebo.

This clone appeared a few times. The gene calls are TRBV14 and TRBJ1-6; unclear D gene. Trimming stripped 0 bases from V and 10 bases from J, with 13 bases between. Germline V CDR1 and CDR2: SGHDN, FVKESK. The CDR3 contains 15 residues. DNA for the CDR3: TGTGCCAGCAGCCAAGATCAACAGTCGTGGTCACCCCTCCACTTT. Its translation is CASSQDQQSWSPLHF.

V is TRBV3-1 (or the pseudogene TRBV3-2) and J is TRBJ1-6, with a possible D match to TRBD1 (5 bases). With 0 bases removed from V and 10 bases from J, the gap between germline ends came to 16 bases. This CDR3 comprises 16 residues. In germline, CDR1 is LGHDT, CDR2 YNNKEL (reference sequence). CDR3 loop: CASSQEVWQGRSPLHF. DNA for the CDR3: TGTGCCAGCAGCCAAGAAGTCTGGCAGGGTCGGTCACCCCTCCACTTT.

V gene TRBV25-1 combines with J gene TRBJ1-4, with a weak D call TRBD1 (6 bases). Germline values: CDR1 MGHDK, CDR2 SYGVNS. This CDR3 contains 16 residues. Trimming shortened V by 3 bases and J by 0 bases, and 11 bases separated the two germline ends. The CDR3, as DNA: TGTGCCAGCAGTGATCAGGGGCAAGCAACTAATGAAAAACTGTTTTTT. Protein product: CASSDQGQATNEKLFF.

CDR3 coding DNA: TGTGCCAGCAGCGCTAGCACAGATACGCAGTATTTT. Amino acids: CASSASTDTQYF. The rearrangement joins TRBV9 to TRBJ2-3, with D unresolved. Trimming removed 3 bases from V and 0 bases from J, with 2 bases in between. The CDR3 is 12 residues long. Germline V gene data show CDR1 as SGDLS and CDR2 as YYNGEE.

The CDR3 region is CASSQSKAGGPHEQYF. CDR3 in DNA: TGTGCCAGCAGCCAAAGCAAAGCGGGGGGGCCCCACGAGCAGTACTTC. This chain connects TRBV3-1 (or the pseudogene TRBV3-2) to TRBJ2-7; 10 bases are a match to TRBD2. Germline V gene sequence: CDR1 LGHDT, CDR2 YNNKEL (reference sequence). After removal of 2 bases from V and 5 bases from J, the junction contained 9 bases not matched to a gene. The CDR3 has 16 residues.

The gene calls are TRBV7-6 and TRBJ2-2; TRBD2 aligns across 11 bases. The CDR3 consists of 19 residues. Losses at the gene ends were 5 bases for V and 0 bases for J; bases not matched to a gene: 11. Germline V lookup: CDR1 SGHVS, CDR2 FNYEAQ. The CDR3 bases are TGTGCCAGCAGCCCCGTCAGGCTAGCGGGGGGTGCGAACACCGGGGAGCTGTTTTTT. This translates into CASSPVRLAGGANTGELFF.

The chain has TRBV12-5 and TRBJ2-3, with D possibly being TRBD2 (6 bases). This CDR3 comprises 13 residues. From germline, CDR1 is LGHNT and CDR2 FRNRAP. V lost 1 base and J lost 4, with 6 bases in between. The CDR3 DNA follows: TGTGCTAGTGGTTTGGGGGGGGCAGATACGCAGTATTTT. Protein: CASGLGGADTQYF.

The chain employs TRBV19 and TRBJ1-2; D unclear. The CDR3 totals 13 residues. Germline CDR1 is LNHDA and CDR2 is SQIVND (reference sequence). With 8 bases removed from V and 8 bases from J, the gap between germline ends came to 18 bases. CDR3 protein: CASGGRSEGGYTF. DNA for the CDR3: TGTGCCAGTGGAGGGAGGTCAGAAGGCGGCTACACCTTC. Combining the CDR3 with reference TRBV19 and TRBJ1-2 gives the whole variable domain DGGITQSPKYLFRKEGQNVTLSCEQNLNHDAMYWYRQDPGQGLRLIYYSQIVNDFQKGDIAEGYSVSREKKESFPLTVTSAQKNPTAFYLCASGGRSEGGYTFGSGTRLTVV.

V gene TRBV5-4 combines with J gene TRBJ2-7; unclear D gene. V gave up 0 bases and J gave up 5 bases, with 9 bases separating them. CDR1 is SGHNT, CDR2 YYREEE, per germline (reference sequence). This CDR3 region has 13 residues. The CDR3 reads CASSLDWGNEQYF. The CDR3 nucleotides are TGTGCCAGCAGCTTGGATTGGGGAAACGAGCAGTACTTC. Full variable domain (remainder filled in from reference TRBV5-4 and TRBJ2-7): ETGVTQSPTHLIKTRGQQVTLRCSSQSGHNTVSWYQQALGQGPQFIFQYYREEENGRGNFPPRFSGLQFPNYSSELNVNALELDDSALYLCASSLDWGNEQYFGPGTRLTVT.